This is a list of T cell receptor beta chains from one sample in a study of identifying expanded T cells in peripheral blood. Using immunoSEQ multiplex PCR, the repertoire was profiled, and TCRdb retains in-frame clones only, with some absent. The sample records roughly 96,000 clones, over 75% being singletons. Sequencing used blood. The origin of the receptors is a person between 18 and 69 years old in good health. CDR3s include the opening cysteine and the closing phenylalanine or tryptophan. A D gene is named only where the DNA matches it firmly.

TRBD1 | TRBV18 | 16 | CASSPGTGGSGETQYF
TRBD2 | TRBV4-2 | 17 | CASSQDIGLVLGGELFF
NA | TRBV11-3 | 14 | CASSLEGNTGELFF
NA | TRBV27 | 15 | CASSFPTASNQPQHF
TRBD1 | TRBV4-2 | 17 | CASSPPGQGRVGYGYTF
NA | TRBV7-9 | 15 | CASSSPTKPDYGYTF
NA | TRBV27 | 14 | CASSLRYGNQPQHF
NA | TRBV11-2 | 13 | CASSFGTGGRQFF
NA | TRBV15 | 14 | CATSRTDSNQPQHF
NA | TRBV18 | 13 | CASSPTENYGYTF
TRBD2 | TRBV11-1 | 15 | CASSSHPGGGETQYF
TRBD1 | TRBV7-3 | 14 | CASSTTGGAGEQYF
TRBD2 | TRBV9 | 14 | CASTREGVANEQFF
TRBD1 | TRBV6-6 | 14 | CASLQGTNTGELFF
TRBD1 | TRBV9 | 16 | CASSQTGGVAKNIQYF
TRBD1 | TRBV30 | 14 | CAWSYRDRSTEAFF
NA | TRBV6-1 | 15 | CASSSNALGEYGYTF
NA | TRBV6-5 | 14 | CASSYGPGIEEQYF
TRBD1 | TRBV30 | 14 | CAWSAGQGHSPLHF
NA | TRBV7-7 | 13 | CASRADNTGELFF
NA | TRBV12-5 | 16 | CASGLAGTVWNNEQFF
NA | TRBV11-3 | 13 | CASSPSLNTEAFF
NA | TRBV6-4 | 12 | CASRRGTGELFF
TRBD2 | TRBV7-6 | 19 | CASSLSSFSGGSNTGELFF
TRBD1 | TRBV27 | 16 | CATSVQGAGGNQPQHF
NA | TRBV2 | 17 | CASRLDRGAGVKYGYTF
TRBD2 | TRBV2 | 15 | CASSDASGRTDEQFF
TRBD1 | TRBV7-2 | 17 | CASSLARGPLLSYGYTF
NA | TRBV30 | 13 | CAWRGQLGTEAFF
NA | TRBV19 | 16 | CASSTPSGGAENIQYF
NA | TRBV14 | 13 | CASSQVGKNEQFF
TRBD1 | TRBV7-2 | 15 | CASSLGQGDTGELFF
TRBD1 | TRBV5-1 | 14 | CASSGPQQGTEAFF
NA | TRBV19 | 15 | CASSPLAQVNQPQHF
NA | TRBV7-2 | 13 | CASSPDVNYGYTF
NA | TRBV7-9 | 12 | CASRGSTYEQYF
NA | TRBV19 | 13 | CASSMDGQGTAFF
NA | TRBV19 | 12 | CASTGQAYEQYF
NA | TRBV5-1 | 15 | CASSPSLDQGNEQFF
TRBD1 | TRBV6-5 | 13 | CASRRDSPYEQYF
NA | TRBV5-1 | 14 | CASRRQLENYGYTF